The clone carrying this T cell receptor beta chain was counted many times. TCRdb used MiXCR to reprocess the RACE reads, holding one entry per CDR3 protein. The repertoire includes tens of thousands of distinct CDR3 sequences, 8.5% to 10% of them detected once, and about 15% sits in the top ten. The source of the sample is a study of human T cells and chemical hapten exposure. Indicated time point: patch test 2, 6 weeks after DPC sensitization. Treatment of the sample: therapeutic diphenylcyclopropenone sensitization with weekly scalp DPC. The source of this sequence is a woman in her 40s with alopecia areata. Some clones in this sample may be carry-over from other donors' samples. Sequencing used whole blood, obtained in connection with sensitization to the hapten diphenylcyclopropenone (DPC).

CDR3 region: CASSLSGDKLSQPQHF. The DNA for the CDR3 is TGTGCCAGCAGTTTATCGGGGGACAAATTAAGTCAGCCCCAGCATTTT. This chain links TRBV12-3 or TRBV12-4 with TRBJ1-5; a weak D match, TRBD1 (6 bases). The CDR3 loop spans 16 amino acids. V was trimmed by 2 bases and J by 6 bases, leaving 17 bases between them.